This T cell receptor beta chain originates from a study of blood T cell repertoires in COVID-19. Libraries were prepared by immunoSEQ multiplex PCR; TCRdb keeps only in-frame clonotypes and omits some of them. This sample carries 150,000 to 200,000 clones, approximately 83% of them seen once, and the ten largest clones take roughly 13%. Trimming pared 2 bases from V and 4 bases from J, leaving 12 bases between. The V gene's germline CDR1 is LGHNA and CDR2 YNFKEQ. CDR3 length equals 15 residues. Across roughly 25 US areas, participants ranged in age from about 18 to 89 years. The V call is TRBV4-2, the J call TRBJ1-5; TRBD1 might be the D (6 bases). The source is a woman aged 55-70 years who had recovered from COVID-19. The material sequenced was PBMCs or T cells enriched from blood (not recorded which). CDR3 residues: CASSQLQGGNQPQHF. CDR3 DNA: TGTGCCAGCAGCCAACTACAGGGCGGGAATCAGCCCCAGCATTTT.